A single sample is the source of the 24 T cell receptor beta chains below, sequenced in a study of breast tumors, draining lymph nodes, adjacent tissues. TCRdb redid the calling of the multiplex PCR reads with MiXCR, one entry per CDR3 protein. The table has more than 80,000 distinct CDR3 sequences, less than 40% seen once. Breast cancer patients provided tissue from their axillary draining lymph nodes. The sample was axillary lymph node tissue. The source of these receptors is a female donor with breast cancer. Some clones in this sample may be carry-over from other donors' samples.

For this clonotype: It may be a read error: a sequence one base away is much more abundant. The DNA for the CDR3 is TGTGCCAGCAGCTTGGCCGCCACGGTCTACACCTTC. It translates to CASSLAATVYTF. The chain couples TRBV5-5 to TRBJ1-2; no reliable D call. The ends were cut back, 0 bases at V and 10 bases at J, with 10 bases in the middle. The CDR3 sequence is 12 residues long. Germline V gene lookup returns CDR1 SGHKS and CDR2 YYEKEE (reference sequence). The full variable domain, its missing parts supplied by reference TRBV5-5 and TRBJ1-2, is DAGVTQSPTHLIKTRGQQVTLRCSPISGHKSVSWYQQVLGQGPQFIFQYYEKEERGRGNFPDRFSARQFPNYSSELNVNALLLGDSALYLCASSLAATVYTFGSGTRLTVV.

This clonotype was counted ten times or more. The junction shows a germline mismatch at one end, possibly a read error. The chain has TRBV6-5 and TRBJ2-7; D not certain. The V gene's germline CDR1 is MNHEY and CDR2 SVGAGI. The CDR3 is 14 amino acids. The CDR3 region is CASSHSNRVGEQYF. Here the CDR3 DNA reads TGTGCCAGCAGTCACTCGAACCGGGTTGGCGAGCAGTACTTC.

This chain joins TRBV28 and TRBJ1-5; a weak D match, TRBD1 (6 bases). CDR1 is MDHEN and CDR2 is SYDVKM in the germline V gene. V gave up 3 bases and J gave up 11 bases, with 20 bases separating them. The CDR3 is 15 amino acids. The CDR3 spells CASSFRGLGRETQHF. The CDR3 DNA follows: TGTGCCAGCAGTTTCAGGGGTCTCGGGAGAGAGACCCAGCATTTT.

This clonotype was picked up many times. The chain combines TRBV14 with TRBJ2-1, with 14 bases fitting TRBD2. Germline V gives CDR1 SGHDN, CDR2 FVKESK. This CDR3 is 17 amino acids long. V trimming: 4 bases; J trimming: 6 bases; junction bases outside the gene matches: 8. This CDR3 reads CASSPRLAGGPFNEQFF. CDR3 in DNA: TGTGCCAGCAGCCCTAGACTAGCGGGAGGGCCTTTCAATGAGCAGTTCTTC.

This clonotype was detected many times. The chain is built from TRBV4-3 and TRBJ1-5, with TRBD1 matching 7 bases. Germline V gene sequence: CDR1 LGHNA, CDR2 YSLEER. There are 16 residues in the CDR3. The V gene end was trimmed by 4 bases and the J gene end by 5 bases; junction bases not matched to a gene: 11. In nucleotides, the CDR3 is TGCGCCAGCAGCCGAACAGGGGTGGTAGGGGATCAGCCCCAGCATTTT. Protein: CASSRTGVVGDQPQHF.

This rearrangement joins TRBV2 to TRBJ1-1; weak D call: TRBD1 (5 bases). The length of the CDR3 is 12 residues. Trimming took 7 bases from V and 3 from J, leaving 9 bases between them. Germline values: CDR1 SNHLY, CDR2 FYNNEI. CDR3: CASKGLDTEAFF. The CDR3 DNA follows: TGTGCCAGCAAGGGGTTGGACACTGAAGCTTTCTTT.

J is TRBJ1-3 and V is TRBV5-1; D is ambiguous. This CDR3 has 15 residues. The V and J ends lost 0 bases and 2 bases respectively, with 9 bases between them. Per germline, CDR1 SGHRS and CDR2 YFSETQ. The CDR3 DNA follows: TGCGCCAGCAGCTTGGCCGGGGAAGCTGGAAACACCATATATTTT. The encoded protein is CASSLAGEAGNTIYF.

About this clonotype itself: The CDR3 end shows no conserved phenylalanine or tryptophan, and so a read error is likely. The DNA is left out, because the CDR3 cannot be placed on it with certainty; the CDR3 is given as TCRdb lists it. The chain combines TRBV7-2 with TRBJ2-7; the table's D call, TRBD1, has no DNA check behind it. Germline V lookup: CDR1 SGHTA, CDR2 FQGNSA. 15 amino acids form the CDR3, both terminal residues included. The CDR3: CASSYRAGAGTEQHY.

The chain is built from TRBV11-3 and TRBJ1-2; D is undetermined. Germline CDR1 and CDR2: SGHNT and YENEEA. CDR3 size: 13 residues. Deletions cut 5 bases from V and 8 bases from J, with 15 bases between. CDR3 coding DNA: TGTGCCAGCAGCCCTTTGGGCAGCTCCGGCTACACCTTC. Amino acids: CASSPLGSSGYTF.

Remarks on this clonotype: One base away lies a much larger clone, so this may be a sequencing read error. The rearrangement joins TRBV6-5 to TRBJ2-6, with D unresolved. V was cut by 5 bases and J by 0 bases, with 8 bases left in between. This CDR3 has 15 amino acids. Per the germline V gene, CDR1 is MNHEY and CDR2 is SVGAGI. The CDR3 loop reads CASSNWDSGANVLTF. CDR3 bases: TGTGCCAGCAGTAATTGGGACTCTGGGGCCAACGTCCTGACTTTC.

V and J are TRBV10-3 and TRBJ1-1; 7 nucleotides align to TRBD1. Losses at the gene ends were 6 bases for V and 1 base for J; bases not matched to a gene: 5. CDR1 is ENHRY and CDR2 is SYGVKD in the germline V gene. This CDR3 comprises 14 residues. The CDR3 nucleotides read TGTGCCATCAGCCGACAGGGTAAGAACACTGAAGCTTTCTTT. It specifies CAISRQGKNTEAFF.

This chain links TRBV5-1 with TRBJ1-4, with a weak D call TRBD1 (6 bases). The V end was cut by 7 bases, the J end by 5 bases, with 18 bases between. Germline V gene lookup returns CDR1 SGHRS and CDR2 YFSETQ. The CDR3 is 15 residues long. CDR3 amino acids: CASGLTGQLNEKLFF. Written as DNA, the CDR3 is TGCGCCAGCGGTCTGACGGGACAACTAAATGAAAAACTGTTTTTT.

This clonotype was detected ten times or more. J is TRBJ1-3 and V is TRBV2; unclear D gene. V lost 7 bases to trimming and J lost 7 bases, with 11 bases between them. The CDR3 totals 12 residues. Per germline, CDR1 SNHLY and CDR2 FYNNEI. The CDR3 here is CASTGTLNTIYF. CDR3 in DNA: TGTGCCAGCACCGGCACCTTGAACACCATATATTTT.

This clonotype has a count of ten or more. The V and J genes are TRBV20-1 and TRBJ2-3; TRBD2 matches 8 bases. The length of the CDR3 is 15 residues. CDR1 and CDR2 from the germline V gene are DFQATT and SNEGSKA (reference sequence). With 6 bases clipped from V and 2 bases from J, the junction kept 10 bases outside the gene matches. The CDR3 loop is CSAPDGRALTDTQYF. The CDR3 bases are TGCAGTGCCCCCGACGGGAGGGCCCTCACAGATACGCAGTATTTT.

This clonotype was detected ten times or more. This CDR3 is CSVADRERSGELFF. The CDR3 DNA reads TGCAGCGTTGCCGACAGGGAACGTTCCGGGGAGCTGTTTTTT. The chain combines TRBV29-1 with TRBJ2-2; TRBD1 matches at 7 bases. Germline CDR1 and CDR2: SQVTM and ANQGSEA. The CDR3 consists of 14 residues. Trimming at V came to 4 bases and at J to 6 bases, leaving 8 bases not matched to a gene.

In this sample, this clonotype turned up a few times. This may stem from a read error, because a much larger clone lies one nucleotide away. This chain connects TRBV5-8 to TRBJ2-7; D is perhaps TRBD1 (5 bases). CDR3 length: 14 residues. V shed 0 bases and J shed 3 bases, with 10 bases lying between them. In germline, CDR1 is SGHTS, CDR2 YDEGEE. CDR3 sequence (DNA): TGTGCCAGCAGCTTGGAGGGGTCAAACTACGAGCAGTACTTC. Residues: CASSLEGSNYEQYF.

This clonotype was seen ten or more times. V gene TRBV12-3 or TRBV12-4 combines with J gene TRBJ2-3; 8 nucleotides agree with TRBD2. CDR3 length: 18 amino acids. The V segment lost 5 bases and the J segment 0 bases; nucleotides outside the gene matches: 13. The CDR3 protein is CASSLPTGLARSTDTQYF. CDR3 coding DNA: TGTGCCAGCAGTCTTCCGACCGGACTAGCCAGAAGCACAGATACGCAGTATTTT.

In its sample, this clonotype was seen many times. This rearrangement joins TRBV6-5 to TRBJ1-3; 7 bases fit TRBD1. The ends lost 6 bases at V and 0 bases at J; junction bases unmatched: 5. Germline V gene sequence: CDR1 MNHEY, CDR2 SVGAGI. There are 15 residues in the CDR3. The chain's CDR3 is CASRRDSYSGNTIYF. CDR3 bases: TGTGCCAGCAGAAGGGACAGTTACTCTGGAAACACCATATATTTT.

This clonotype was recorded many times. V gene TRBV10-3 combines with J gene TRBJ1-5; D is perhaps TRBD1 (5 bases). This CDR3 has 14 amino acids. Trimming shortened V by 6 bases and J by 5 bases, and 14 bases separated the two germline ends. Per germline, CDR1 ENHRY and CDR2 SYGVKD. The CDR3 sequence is CAIRGSGGDQPQHF. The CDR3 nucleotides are TGTGCCATCAGAGGATCAGGAGGGGATCAGCCCCAGCATTTT.

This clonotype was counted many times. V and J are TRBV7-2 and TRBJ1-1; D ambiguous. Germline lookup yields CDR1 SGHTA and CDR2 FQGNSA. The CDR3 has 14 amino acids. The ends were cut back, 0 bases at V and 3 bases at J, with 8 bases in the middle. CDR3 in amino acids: CASSLASAYTEAFF. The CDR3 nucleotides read TGTGCCAGCAGCTTAGCCTCAGCCTACACTGAAGCTTTCTTT.

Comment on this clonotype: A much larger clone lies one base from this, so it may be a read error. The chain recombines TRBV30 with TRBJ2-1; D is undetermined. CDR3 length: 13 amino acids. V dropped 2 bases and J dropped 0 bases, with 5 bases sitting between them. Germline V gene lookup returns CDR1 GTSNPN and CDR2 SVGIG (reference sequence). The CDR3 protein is CAWSCSSYNEQFF. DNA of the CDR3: TGTGCCTGGAGTTGTAGCTCCTACAATGAGCAGTTCTTC.

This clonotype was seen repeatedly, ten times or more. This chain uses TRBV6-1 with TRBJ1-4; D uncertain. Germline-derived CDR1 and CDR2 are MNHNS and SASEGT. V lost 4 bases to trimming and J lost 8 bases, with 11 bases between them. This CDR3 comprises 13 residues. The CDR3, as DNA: TGTGCCAGCAGTGTACAGCATGGGGAAAAACTGTTTTTT. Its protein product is CASSVQHGEKLFF.

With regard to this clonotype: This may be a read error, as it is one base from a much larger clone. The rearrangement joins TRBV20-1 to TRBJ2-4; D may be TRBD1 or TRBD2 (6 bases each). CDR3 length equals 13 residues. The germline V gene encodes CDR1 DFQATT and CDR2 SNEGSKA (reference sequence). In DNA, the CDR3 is TGCAGTGCCCGGGGGCCGGGCAAAAACACTCAGTACTTC. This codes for CSARGPGKNTQYF.

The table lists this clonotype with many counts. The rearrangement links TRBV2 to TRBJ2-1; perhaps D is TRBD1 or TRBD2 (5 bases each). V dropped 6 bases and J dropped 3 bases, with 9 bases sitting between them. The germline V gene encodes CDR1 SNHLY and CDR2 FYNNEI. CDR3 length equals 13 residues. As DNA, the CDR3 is TGTGCCAGCAGGGGGGACGGCTACAATGAGCAGTTCTTC. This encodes CASRGDGYNEQFF.